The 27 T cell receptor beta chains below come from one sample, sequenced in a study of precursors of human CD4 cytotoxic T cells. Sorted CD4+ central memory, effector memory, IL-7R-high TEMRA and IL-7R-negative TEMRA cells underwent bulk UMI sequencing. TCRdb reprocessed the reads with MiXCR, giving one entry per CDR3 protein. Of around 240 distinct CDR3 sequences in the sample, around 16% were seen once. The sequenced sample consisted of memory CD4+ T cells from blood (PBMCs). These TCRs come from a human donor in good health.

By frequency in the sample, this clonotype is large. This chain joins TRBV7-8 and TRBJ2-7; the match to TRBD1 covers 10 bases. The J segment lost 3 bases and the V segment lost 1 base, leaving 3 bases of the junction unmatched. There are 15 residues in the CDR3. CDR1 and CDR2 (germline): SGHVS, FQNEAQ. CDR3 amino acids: CASSLEGQGSYEQYF. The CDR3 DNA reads TGTGCCAGCAGCTTAGAGGGACAGGGGAGCTACGAGCAGTACTTC.

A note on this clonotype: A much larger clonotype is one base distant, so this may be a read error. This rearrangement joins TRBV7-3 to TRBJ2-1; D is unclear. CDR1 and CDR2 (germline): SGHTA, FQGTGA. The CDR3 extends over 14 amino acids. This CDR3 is CAGSPTSLHNEQFF. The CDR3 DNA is TGTGCCGGCAGCCCGACGTCCCTCCACAATGAGCAGTTCTTC.

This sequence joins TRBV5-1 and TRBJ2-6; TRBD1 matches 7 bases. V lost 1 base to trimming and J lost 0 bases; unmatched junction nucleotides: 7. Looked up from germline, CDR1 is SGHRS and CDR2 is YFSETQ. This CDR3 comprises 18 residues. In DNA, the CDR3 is TGCGCCAGCAGCTTGAATTCGGGACAGAGCTCTGGGGCCAACGTCCTGACTTTC. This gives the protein CASSLNSGQSSGANVLTF.

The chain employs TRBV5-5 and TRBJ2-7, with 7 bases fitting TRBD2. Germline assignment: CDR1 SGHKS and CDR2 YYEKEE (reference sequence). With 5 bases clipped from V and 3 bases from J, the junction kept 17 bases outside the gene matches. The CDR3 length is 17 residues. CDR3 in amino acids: CASSGARTRRGVYEQYF. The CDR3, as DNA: TGTGCCAGCAGTGGGGCCCGGACTAGACGCGGGGTCTACGAGCAGTACTTC.

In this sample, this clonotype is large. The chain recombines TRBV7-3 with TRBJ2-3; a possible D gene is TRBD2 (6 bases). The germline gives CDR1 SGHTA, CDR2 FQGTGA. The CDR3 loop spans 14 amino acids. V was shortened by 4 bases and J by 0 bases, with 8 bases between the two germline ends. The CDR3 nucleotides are TGTGCCAGCAGCTCGGGAGTAAGCACAGATACGCAGTATTTT. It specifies CASSSGVSTDTQYF.

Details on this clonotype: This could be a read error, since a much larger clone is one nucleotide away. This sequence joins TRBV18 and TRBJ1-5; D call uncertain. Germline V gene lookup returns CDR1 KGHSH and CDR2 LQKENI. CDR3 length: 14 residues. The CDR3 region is CASSANGNNQPHHF. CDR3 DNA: TGTGCCAGCTCTGCAAACGGGAACAATCAGCCCCATCATTTT. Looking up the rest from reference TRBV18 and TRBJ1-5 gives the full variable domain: NAGVMQNPRHLVRRRGQEARLRCSPMKGHSHVYWYRQLPEEGLKFMVYLQKENIIDESGMPKERFSAEFPKEGPSILRIQQVVRGDSAAYFCASSANGNNQPHHFGDGTRLSIL.

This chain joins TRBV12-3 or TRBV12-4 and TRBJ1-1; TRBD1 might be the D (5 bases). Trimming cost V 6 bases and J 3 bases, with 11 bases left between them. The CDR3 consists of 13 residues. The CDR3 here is CASSIDSYTEAFF. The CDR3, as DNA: TGTGCCAGCAGCATAGACAGCTACACTGAAGCTTTCTTT.

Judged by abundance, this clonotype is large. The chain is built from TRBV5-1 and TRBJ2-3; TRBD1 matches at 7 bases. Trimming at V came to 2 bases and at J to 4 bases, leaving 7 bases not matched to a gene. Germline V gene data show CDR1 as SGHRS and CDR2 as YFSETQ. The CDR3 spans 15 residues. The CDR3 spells CASSFKTGRADTQYF. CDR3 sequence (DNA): TGCGCCAGCAGCTTTAAGACAGGGAGAGCAGATACGCAGTATTTT. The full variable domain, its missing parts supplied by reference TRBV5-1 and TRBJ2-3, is KAGVTQTPRYLIKTRGQQVTLSCSPISGHRSVSWYQQTPGQGLQFLFEYFSETQRNKGNFPGRFSGRQFSNSRSEMNVSTLELGDSALYLCASSFKTGRADTQYFGPGTRLTVL.

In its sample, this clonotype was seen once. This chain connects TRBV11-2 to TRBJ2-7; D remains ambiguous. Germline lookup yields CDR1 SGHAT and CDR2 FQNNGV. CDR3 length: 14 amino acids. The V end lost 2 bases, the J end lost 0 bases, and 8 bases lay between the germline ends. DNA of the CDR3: TGTGCCAGCAGCTTAACGGATAGCTCCTACGAGCAGTACTTC. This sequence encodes CASSLTDSSYEQYF.

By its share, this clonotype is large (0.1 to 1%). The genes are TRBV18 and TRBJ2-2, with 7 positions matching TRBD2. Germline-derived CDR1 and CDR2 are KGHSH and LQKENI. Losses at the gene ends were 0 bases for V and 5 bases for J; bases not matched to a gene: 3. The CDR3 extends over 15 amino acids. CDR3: CASSPPGGNTGELFF. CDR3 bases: TGTGCCAGCTCACCACCGGGAGGGAATACCGGGGAGCTGTTTTTT.

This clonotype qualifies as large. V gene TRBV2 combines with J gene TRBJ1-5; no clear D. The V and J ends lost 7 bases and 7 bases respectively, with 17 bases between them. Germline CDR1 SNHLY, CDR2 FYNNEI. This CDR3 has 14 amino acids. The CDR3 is CASTIDGSRQPQHF. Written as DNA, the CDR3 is TGTGCCAGCACTATAGACGGTTCGCGGCAGCCCCAGCATTTT.

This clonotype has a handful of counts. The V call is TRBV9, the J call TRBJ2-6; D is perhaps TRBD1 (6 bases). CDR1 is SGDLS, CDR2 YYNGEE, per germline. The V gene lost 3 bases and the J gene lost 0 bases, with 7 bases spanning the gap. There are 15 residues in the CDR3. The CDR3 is CASSAQGSGANVLTF. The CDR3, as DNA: TGTGCCAGCAGCGCACAGGGCTCTGGGGCCAACGTCCTGACTTTC.

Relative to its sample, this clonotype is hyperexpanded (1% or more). In DNA form, the CDR3 reads TGTGCCAGCAGTTACAGGGCCACTGAAGCTTTCTTT. Translation: CASSYRATEAFF. This chain joins TRBV28 and TRBJ1-1, with a tentative D call TRBD1 (6 bases). V was shortened by 4 bases and J by 4 bases, with 7 bases between the two germline ends. CDR1 and CDR2 from the germline V gene are MDHEN and SYDVKM. This CDR3 comprises 12 residues. Filled out from reference TRBV28 and TRBJ1-1, the complete variable domain reads DVKVTQSSRYLVKRTGEKVFLECVQDMDHENMFWYRQDPGLGLRLIYFSYDVKMKEKGDIPEGYSVSREKKERFSLILESASTNQTSMYLCASSYRATEAFFGQGTRLTVV.

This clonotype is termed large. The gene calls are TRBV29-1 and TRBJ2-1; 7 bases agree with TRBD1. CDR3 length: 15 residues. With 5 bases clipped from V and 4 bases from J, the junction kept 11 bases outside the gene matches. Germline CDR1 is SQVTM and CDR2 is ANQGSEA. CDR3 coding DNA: TGCAGCGTTTCGTCGCAGGGGGTTTTGTACAATGAGCAGTTCTTC. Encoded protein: CSVSSQGVLYNEQFF.

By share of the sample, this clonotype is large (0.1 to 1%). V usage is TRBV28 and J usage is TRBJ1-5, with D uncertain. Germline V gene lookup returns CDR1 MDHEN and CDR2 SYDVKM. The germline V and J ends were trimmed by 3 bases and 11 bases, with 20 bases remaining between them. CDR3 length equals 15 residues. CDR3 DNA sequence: TGTGCCAGCAGTTTCTATAGAGAGGGTAATCTAGCCCAGCATTTT. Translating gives CASSFYREGNLAQHF.

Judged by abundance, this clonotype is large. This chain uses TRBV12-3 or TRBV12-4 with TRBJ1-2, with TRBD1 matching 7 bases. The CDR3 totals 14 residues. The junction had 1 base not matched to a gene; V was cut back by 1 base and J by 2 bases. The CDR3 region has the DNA TGTGCCAGCAGTTTAGGCAGGGGGAACTATGGCTACACCTTC. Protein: CASSLGRGNYGYTF.

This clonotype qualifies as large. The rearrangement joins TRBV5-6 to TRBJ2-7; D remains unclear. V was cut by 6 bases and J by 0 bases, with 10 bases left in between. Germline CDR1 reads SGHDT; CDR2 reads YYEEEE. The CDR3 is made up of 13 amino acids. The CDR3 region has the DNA TGTGCCAGCACCAAGACACTCTCCTACGAGCAGTACTTC. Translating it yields CASTKTLSYEQYF.

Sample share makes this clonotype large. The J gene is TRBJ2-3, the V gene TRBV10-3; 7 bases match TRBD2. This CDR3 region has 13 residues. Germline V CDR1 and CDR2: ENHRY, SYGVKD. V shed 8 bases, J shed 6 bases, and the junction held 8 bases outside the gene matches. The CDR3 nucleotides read TGTGCCATCGGGGACTACTCTGGCGATACGCAGTATTTT. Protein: CAIGDYSGDTQYF.

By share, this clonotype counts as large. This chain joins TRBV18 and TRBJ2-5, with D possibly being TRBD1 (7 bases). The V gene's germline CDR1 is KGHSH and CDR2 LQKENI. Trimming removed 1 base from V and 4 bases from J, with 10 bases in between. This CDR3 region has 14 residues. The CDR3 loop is CASSPLQGGETQYF. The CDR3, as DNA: TGTGCCAGCTCACCACTCCAGGGGGGAGAGACCCAGTACTTC. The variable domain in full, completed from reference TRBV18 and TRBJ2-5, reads NAGVMQNPRHLVRRRGQEARLRCSPMKGHSHVYWYRQLPEEGLKFMVYLQKENIIDESGMPKERFSAEFPKEGPSILRIQQVVRGDSAAYFCASSPLQGGETQYFGPGTRLLVL.

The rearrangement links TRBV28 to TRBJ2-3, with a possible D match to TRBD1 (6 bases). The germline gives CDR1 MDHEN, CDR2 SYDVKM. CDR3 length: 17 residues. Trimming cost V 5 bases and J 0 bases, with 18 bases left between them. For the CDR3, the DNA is TGTGCCAGCAGTCCCCTCGGACAGCTCAGTAGCACAGATACGCAGTATTTT. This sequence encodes CASSPLGQLSSTDTQYF.

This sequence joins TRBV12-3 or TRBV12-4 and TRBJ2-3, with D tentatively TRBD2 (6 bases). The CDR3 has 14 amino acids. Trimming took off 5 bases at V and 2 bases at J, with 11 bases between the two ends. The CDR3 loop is CASSPRTTTDTQYF. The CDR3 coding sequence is TGTGCCAGCAGTCCCCGGACTACCACAGATACGCAGTATTTT.

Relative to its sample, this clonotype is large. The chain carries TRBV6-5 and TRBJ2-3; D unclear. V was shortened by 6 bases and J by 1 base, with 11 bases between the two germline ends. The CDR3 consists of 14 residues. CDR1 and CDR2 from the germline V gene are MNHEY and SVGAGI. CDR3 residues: CASSSRVGTDTQYF. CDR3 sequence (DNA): TGTGCCAGCAGCTCTAGAGTTGGCACAGATACGCAGTATTTT.

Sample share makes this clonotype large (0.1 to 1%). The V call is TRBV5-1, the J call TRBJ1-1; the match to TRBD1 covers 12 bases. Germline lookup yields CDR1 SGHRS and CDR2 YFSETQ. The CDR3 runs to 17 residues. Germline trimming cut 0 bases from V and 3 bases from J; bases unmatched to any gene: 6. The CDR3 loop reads CASSLVGTGGIDTEAFF. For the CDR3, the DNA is TGCGCCAGCAGCTTGGTGGGGACAGGGGGCATAGACACTGAAGCTTTCTTT.

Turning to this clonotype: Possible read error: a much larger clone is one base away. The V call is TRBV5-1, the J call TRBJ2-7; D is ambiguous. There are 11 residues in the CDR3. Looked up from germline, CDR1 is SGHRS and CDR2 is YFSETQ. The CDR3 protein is CANSLIGEQYF. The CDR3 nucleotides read TGCGCCAACAGCTTGATTGGCGAGCAGTACTTC. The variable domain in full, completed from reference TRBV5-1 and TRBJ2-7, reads KAGVTQTPRYLIKTRGQQVTLSCSPISGHRSVSWYQQTPGQGLQFLFEYFSETQRNKGNFPGRFSGRQFSNSRSEMNVSTLELGDSALYLCANSLIGEQYFGPGTRLTVT.

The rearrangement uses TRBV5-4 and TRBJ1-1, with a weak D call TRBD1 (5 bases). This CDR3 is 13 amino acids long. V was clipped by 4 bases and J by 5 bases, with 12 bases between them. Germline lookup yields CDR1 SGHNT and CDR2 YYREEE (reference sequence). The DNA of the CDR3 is TGTGCCAGCAGCGCGGGACCTCGGACTGAAGCTTTCTTT. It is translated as CASSAGPRTEAFF.

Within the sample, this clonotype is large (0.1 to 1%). The CDR3 reads CASSQVRETQYF. DNA for the CDR3: TGCGCCAGCAGCCAAGTTAGAGAGACCCAGTACTTC. The chain has TRBV4-1 and TRBJ2-5; D call uncertain. Germline V gives CDR1 MGHRA, CDR2 YSYEKL. With 1 base removed from V and 4 bases from J, the gap between germline ends came to 4 bases. The CDR3 runs 12 residues.

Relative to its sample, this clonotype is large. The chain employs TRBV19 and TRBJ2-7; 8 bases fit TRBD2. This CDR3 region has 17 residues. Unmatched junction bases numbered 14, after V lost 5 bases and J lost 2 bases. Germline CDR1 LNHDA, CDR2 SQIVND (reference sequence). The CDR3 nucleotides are TGTGCCAGTAGTCATAGGAGCGGGAGTAATATCGCCTACGAGCAGTACTTC. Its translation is CASSHRSGSNIAYEQYF.